The 15 T cell receptor beta chains below all came from one sample that was sequenced in a study of T cell responses to AZD1222 COVID-19 vaccine. Sequencing used immunoSEQ multiplex PCR; TCRdb keeps in-frame clones, though not all of them. The sample includes about 89,000 clones, approximately 89% of them seen just once. Sequenced here: peripheral blood, sampled 28 days after the second AZD1222 dose. These TCRs come from an adult who received the AZD1222 COVID-19 vaccine.

The chain combines TRBV5-4 with TRBJ1-2; D not certain. CDR1 and CDR2 (germline): SGHNT, YYREEE (reference sequence). CDR3 length: 16 residues. Between the trimmed V and J ends, which lost 0 bases and 0 bases, there was a span of 12 bases. The CDR3: CASSLGAGKPNYGYTF. CDR3 coding DNA: TGTGCCAGCAGCTTGGGGGCTGGAAAGCCTAACTATGGCTACACCTTC.

The chain employs TRBV28 and TRBJ1-1, with a possible D match to TRBD1 (5 bases). This CDR3 spans 13 amino acids. V lost 5 bases and J 10 bases, leaving 17 bases between the germline ends. CDR1 is MDHEN, CDR2 SYDVKM, per germline. In DNA, the CDR3 is TGTGCCAGCAGTACCAATGGGGCCGTGCTAGCTTTCTTT. This sequence encodes CASSTNGAVLAFF.

The chain uses TRBV5-4 and TRBJ1-4; tentatively, D is TRBD1 (6 bases). This CDR3 region has 13 residues. Germline CDR1 reads SGHNT; CDR2 reads YYREEE (reference sequence). Trimming cost V 6 bases and J 8 bases, with 14 bases left between them. CDR3 nucleotide sequence: TGTGCCAGCACCCGATATCAGGGGGAAAAACTGTTTTTT. As protein: CASTRYQGEKLFF.

This chain links TRBV7-2 with TRBJ1-1; D call uncertain. The ends were cut back, 1 base at V and 2 bases at J, with 11 bases in the middle. Looked up from germline, CDR1 is SGHTA and CDR2 is FQGNSA. CDR3 length: 15 residues. DNA for the CDR3: TGTGCCAGCAGCTTAGATGGGTCAAAAAACACTGAAGCTTTCTTT. Amino acids: CASSLDGSKNTEAFF.

The rearrangement joins TRBV7-8 to TRBJ1-1, with D possibly being TRBD1 (5 bases). The CDR3 is 13 amino acids. The V and J ends lost 5 bases and 8 bases respectively, with 15 bases between them. Germline V gene sequence: CDR1 SGHVS, CDR2 FQNEAQ. The CDR3 sequence: CASSLGLGGEAFF. The DNA for the CDR3 is TGTGCCAGCAGCCTCGGGCTGGGGGGAGAAGCTTTCTTT.

The rearrangement joins TRBV5-6 to TRBJ1-1; possibly TRBD1 for D (5 bases). Germline V gene data show CDR1 as SGHDT and CDR2 as YYEEEE. Trimming cost V 2 bases and J 5 bases, with 10 bases left between them. The CDR3 is 13 amino acids. Here the CDR3 reads CASSFGGWTEAFF. Here the CDR3 DNA reads TGTGCCAGCAGCTTCGGGGGTTGGACTGAAGCTTTCTTT.

This chain uses TRBV3-1 (or the pseudogene TRBV3-2) with TRBJ2-3; possible D gene TRBD2, 5 bases. Germline assignment: CDR1 LGHDT and CDR2 YNNKEL (reference sequence). The V gene lost 9 bases and the J gene lost 2 bases, with 27 bases spanning the gap. This CDR3 is 18 amino acids long. CDR3 DNA: TGTGCCAGAGTCGGATCCTCGGGAATCGACCATTCCACAGATACGCAGTATTTT. Residues: CARVGSSGIDHSTDTQYF.

The table lists this clone with a count of one. The V gene is TRBV6-5, the J gene TRBJ2-1, with TRBD2 as a possible D gene (5 bases). The CDR3 has 13 residues. Germline CDR1 reads MNHEY; CDR2 reads SVGAGI. The ends were cut back, 7 bases at V and 6 bases at J, with 13 bases in the middle. The CDR3 DNA is TGTGCCAGCAAAATCCCGGGAAGCAATGAGCAGTTCTTC. It codes for CASKIPGSNEQFF.

The chain joins TRBV3-1 (or the pseudogene TRBV3-2) to TRBJ1-6; 10 nucleotides align to TRBD1. The CDR3 extends over 14 amino acids. Germline loops: CDR1 LGHDT, CDR2 YNNKEL (reference sequence). The V and J ends lost 4 bases and 7 bases, in that order; junction bases with no gene match: 1. Here the CDR3 reads CASSRDRGNSPLHF. The DNA for the CDR3 is TGTGCCAGCAGCCGGGACAGGGGAAATTCACCCCTCCACTTT.

This clone has only a few counts. The genes are TRBV7-9 and TRBJ1-2; no clear D. CDR1 and CDR2 from the germline V gene are SEHNR and FQNEAQ (reference sequence). V was shortened by 11 bases and J by 3 bases, with 13 bases between the two germline ends. The CDR3 totals 12 residues. CDR3 loop: CALTDGDYGYTF. CDR3 coding DNA: TGTGCCCTGACGGATGGTGACTATGGCTACACCTTC.

The chain has TRBV18 and TRBJ2-7; D ambiguous. The CDR3 length is 14 residues. Germline values: CDR1 KGHSH, CDR2 LQKENI. V lost 6 bases and J lost 4, with 16 bases in between. This chain's CDR3 is CASSPRSRNYEQYF. The CDR3 bases are TGTGCCAGCTCCCCTCGGAGTCGCAATTACGAGCAGTACTTC. Looking up the rest from reference TRBV18 and TRBJ2-7 gives the full variable domain: NAGVMQNPRHLVRRRGQEARLRCSPMKGHSHVYWYRQLPEEGLKFMVYLQKENIIDESGMPKERFSAEFPKEGPSILRIQQVVRGDSAAYFCASSPRSRNYEQYFGPGTRLTVT.

V gene TRBV27 combines with J gene TRBJ1-4; D perhaps matches TRBD1 (5 bases). The CDR3 spans 14 residues. The V and J ends lost 6 bases and 3 bases respectively, with 11 bases between them. The germline V gene has CDR1 MNHEY and CDR2 SMNVEV (reference sequence). DNA of the CDR3: TGTGCCAGCAGGCTGACAGCGGCTAATGAAAAACTGTTTTTT. Its translation: CASRLTAANEKLFF.

The CDR3 DNA is TGTGCCAGCAGCGTAGGGTCAGCCTCCTACAATGAGCAGTTCTTC. It is translated as CASSVGSASYNEQFF. The rearrangement joins TRBV9 to TRBJ2-1; unclear D gene. V dropped 0 bases and J dropped 0 bases, with 7 bases sitting between them. This CDR3 spans 15 amino acids. CDR1 and CDR2 (germline): SGDLS, YYNGEE.

CDR3 residues: CASSPSDQGRGMNTEAFF. CDR3 bases: TGTGCCAGCAGCCCCTCGGACCAGGGGCGCGGGATGAACACTGAAGCTTTCTTT. The genes are TRBV5-5 and TRBJ1-1; D perhaps matches TRBD1 (6 bases). Trimming removed 4 bases from V and 0 bases from J, with 22 bases in between. The CDR3 totals 18 residues. Germline loops: CDR1 SGHKS, CDR2 YYEKEE (reference sequence).

This sequence joins TRBV21-1 and TRBJ2-3; whether TRBD2, the table's D call, matches the DNA was not checked. TRBV21-1 is annotated as a pseudogene. The CDR3 runs 11 residues. The CDR3 reads CGRGYTDTQYF. DNA for the CDR3: TGCGGGCGAGGGTACACAGATACGCAGTATTTT.